The 21 T cell receptor beta chains reported below all come from one sample, sequenced in a study of graft-versus-host responses after intestinal transplantation. Repertoires were generated with immunoSEQ multiplex PCR, while TCRdb's copy carries only in-frame clones and drops some. Of just over 40,000 clones in the sample, 91% were seen once. Specimen: PBMCs, collected around 320 days after intestinal transplant. These receptors all come from a human patient who received an intestinal transplant, so some T cells may come from the graft donor.

The chain links TRBV4-2 to TRBJ2-2, with 8 bases matching TRBD2. CDR1 LGHNA and CDR2 YNFKEQ come from the germline V gene. J gave up 5 bases and V 4 bases, and 9 bases lay outside the gene matches. CDR3 size: 16 residues. CDR3 sequence (DNA): TGTGCCAGCAGCCTTGCAGCGGGGGCCGAAACCGGGGAGCTGTTTTTT. As protein: CASSLAAGAETGELFF.

The V and J genes are TRBV2 and TRBJ1-4; D is unclear. The CDR3 is 14 amino acids. From germline, CDR1 is SNHLY and CDR2 FYNNEI. Trimming shortened V by 5 bases and J by 5 bases, and 12 bases separated the two germline ends. For the CDR3, the DNA is TGTGCCAGCAGTTCGGACCGAGGAAATGAAAAACTGTTTTTT. It yields the protein CASSSDRGNEKLFF.

The J gene is TRBJ2-7, the V gene TRBV18; D is unclear. Trimming removed 6 bases from V and 3 bases from J, with 12 bases in between. Per germline, CDR1 KGHSH and CDR2 LQKENI. This CDR3 is 13 amino acids long. CDR3 sequence reads: CASSLPGGYEQYF. CDR3 coding DNA: TGTGCCAGCTCCCTACCGGGCGGCTACGAGCAGTACTTC.

V and J are TRBV18 and TRBJ2-5; 7 nucleotides line up with TRBD2. Unmatched junction bases numbered 4, after V lost 4 bases and J lost 5 bases. Germline CDR1 reads KGHSH; CDR2 reads LQKENI. This CDR3 is built from 13 residues. CDR3 loop: CASSLAGDETQYF. In DNA, the CDR3 is TGTGCCAGCTCACTAGCGGGTGATGAGACCCAGTACTTC.

This chain joins TRBV4-1 and TRBJ1-4; TRBD1 is a possible D gene (5 bases). CDR3 length equals 16 residues. Germline V gene data show CDR1 as MGHRA and CDR2 as YSYEKL. With 1 base removed from V and 0 bases from J, the gap between germline ends came to 9 bases. CDR3 in amino acids: CASSQGAGPTNEKLFF. In DNA form, the CDR3 reads TGCGCCAGCAGCCAAGGGGCGGGGCCAACTAATGAAAAACTGTTTTTT.

Regarding this clone: Germline is not matched at one junction end, which may reflect a read error. V usage is TRBV5-1 and J usage is TRBJ1-2; D might be TRBD1 (5 bases). CDR1 and CDR2 (germline): SGHRS, YFSETQ. There are 14 residues in the CDR3. The CDR3 is CASSLGQGNDGYTF. The CDR3 DNA follows: TGCGCCAGCAGCCTCGGGCAGGGTAACGATGGCTACACCTTC.

V and J are TRBV5-4 and TRBJ1-1, with D hard to call. V dropped 0 bases and J dropped 7 bases, with 13 bases sitting between them. Germline assignment: CDR1 SGHNT and CDR2 YYREEE (reference sequence). The CDR3 has 14 amino acids. The CDR3 loop reads CASSLANREDEAFF. The CDR3 DNA is TGTGCCAGCAGCTTGGCAAATAGGGAGGATGAAGCTTTCTTT.

The V call is TRBV7-3, the J call TRBJ2-5; 7 bases align to TRBD2. V gave up 4 bases and J gave up 5 bases; unmatched junction bases: 10. The CDR3 has 15 amino acids. Germline CDR1 SGHTA, CDR2 FQGTGA. The CDR3 DNA is TGTGCCAGCAGCTCCTCCGAGCGGGATCGGGAGACCCAGTACTTC. Amino acid sequence: CASSSSERDRETQYF.

This clone occurred once. The CDR3 nucleotides are TGCGCCAGCAGCTTCACCGAGACCCAGTACTTC. This sequence encodes CASSFTETQYF. The chain employs TRBV5-1 and TRBJ2-5; D gene unclear. CDR1 is SGHRS, CDR2 YFSETQ, per germline. With 2 bases removed from V and 5 bases from J, the gap between germline ends came to 4 bases. The CDR3 loop spans 11 amino acids.

The rearrangement joins TRBV9 to TRBJ2-3; 10 bases are a match to TRBD2. The germline V gene encodes CDR1 SGDLS and CDR2 YYNGEE. Germline trimming cut 7 bases from V and 0 bases from J; bases unmatched to any gene: 2. The CDR3 length is 14 residues. CDR3 sequence: CASQRGGSTDTQYF. The CDR3 nucleotides read TGTGCCAGCCAGCGGGGGGGAAGCACAGATACGCAGTATTTT. Full variable domain (outside the CDR3, taken from reference TRBV9 and TRBJ2-3): DSGVTQTPKHLITATGQRVTLRCSPRSGDLSVYWYQQSLDQGLQFLIQYYNGEERAKGNILERFSAQQFPDLHSELNLSSLELGDSALYFCASQRGGSTDTQYFGPGTRLTVL.

This clone was observed a few times. This chain joins TRBV4-1 and TRBJ1-1; perhaps TRBD1 as D (5 bases). Germline loops: CDR1 MGHRA, CDR2 YSYEKL. The CDR3 totals 15 residues. The V and J ends lost 0 bases and 5 bases respectively, with 13 bases between them. Here the CDR3 DNA reads TGCGCCAGCAGCCAAGAATCTTGGGGCCGGACTGAAGCTTTCTTT. Its translation is CASSQESWGRTEAFF.

This chain uses TRBV5-1 with TRBJ2-5; 7 bases are a match to TRBD1. In germline, CDR1 is SGHRS, CDR2 YFSETQ. The CDR3 spans 14 residues. V lost 4 bases, J lost 2 bases, and 5 bases stayed unmatched. The CDR3 protein is CASSAGTVQETQYF. The CDR3 DNA is TGCGCCAGCAGCGCCGGGACAGTACAAGAGACCCAGTACTTC.

V usage is TRBV6-1 and J usage is TRBJ1-3, with TRBD1 identical over 7 bases. V dropped 11 bases and J dropped 4; count of bases not matched to a gene: 11. Per the germline V gene, CDR1 is MNHNS and CDR2 is SASEGT. The CDR3 spans 14 residues. The CDR3 region is CAPGEGARGNTIYF. For the CDR3, the DNA is TGTGCCCCTGGGGAGGGGGCGAGGGGAAACACCATATATTTT.

V usage is TRBV6-1 and J usage is TRBJ2-1, with no clear D. In germline, CDR1 is MNHNS, CDR2 SASEGT. V dropped 6 bases and J dropped 3 bases, with 9 bases sitting between them. This CDR3 has 13 amino acids. Written as DNA, the CDR3 is TGTGCCAGCAGGGCCGCCGTCTACAATGAGCAGTTCTTC. Protein product: CASRAAVYNEQFF.

The chain recombines TRBV5-6 with TRBJ2-1; D possibly corresponds to TRBD1 (6 bases). The germline V gene has CDR1 SGHDT and CDR2 YYEEEE. The CDR3 is 14 amino acids. V was shortened by 0 bases and J by 2 bases, with 6 bases between the two germline ends. CDR3 amino acids: CASSLEGAYNEQFF. In DNA form, the CDR3 reads TGTGCCAGCAGCTTGGAGGGGGCCTACAATGAGCAGTTCTTC.

This clone was seen a single time. This chain joins TRBV29-1 and TRBJ1-4; 10 nucleotides align to TRBD1. The germline gives CDR1 SQVTM, CDR2 ANQGSEA. V was pared by 0 bases and J by 10 bases, with 8 bases of the junction left unmatched. This CDR3 comprises 15 residues. The CDR3 sequence: CSVEDVDRGRGKLFF. CDR3 in DNA: TGCAGCGTTGAAGATGTGGACAGGGGGAGGGGAAAACTGTTTTTT.

This chain joins TRBV13 and TRBJ2-5; D possibly corresponds to TRBD2 (5 bases). Trimming shortened V by 4 bases and J by 0 bases, and 15 bases separated the two germline ends. The CDR3 is 16 residues long. Germline assignment: CDR1 PRHDT and CDR2 FYEKMQ (reference sequence). The CDR3 nucleotides read TGTGCCAGCAGCTCCACCCGCGGGCCAAACCAAGAGACCCAGTACTTC. Residues: CASSSTRGPNQETQYF. The full variable domain, completed using reference TRBV13 and TRBJ2-5, is AAGVIQSPRHLIKEKRETATLKCYPIPRHDTVYWYQQGPGQDPQFLISFYEKMQSDKGSIPDRFSAQQFSDYHSELNMSSLELGDSALYFCASSSTRGPNQETQYFGPGTRLLVL.

Worth noting for this clone: A junction end diverges from the germline sequence, so it may reflect a read error. The rearrangement joins TRBV2 to TRBJ1-2; D is ambiguous. Per germline, CDR1 SNHLY and CDR2 FYNNEI. The CDR3 loop spans 14 amino acids. Here the CDR3 reads CASSKAAWGYGYTF. The CDR3 DNA is TGTGCCAGCAGTAAAGCCGCCTGGGGTTATGGCTACACCTTC. Together with reference TRBV2 and TRBJ1-2, the CDR3 gives the full variable domain: EPEVTQTPSHQVTQMGQEVILRCVPISNHLYFYWYRQILGQKVEFLVSFYNNEISEKSEIFDDQFSVERPDGSNFTLKIRSTKLEDSAMYFCASSKAAWGYGYTFGSGTRLTVV.

This sequence joins TRBV7-2 and TRBJ2-1; D call uncertain. CDR1 SGHTA and CDR2 FQGNSA come from the germline V gene. V shed 1 base and J shed 9 bases, with 10 bases lying between them. This CDR3 is built from 13 residues. CDR3 in DNA: TGTGCCAGCAGCTTAGATTCGGGTCGTGAGCAGTTCTTC. This sequence encodes CASSLDSGREQFF. The full variable domain, its missing parts supplied by reference TRBV7-2 and TRBJ2-1, is GAGVSQSPSNKVTEKGKDVELRCDPISGHTALYWYRQSLGQGLEFLIYFQGNSAPDKSGLPSDRFSAERTGGSVSTLTIQRTQQEDSAVYLCASSLDSGREQFFGPGTRLTVL.

The chain employs TRBV2 and TRBJ2-7; D is tentatively TRBD1 or TRBD2 (5 bases each). There are 17 residues in the CDR3. The V gene lost 0 bases and the J gene lost 0 bases, with 15 bases spanning the gap. Germline values: CDR1 SNHLY, CDR2 FYNNEI. CDR3 bases: TGTGCCAGCAGTGAAGCGGTTGGTGCAGGGAGCTCCTACGAGCAGTACTTC. It translates to CASSEAVGAGSSYEQYF.

V and J are TRBV5-1 and TRBJ1-1, with TRBD1 identical over 8 bases. V gave up 0 bases and J gave up 0 bases; unmatched junction bases: 1. Per germline, CDR1 SGHRS and CDR2 YFSETQ. This CDR3 has 15 amino acids. In DNA form, the CDR3 reads TGCGCCAGCAGCTTGGGACAGGGGATGAACACTGAAGCTTTCTTT. It codes for CASSLGQGMNTEAFF.